The clone carrying this T cell receptor beta chain occurred once. As yet, its antigen is unknown. The sample comes from a study of cytomegalovirus exposure and HLA in healthy donors. Study-level points and caveats: The tendency of first-cohort TCR clusters to co-occur in the 120 validation repertoires was identified by a subsequent analysis. A classifier reportedly called cytomegalovirus status with high sensitivity and specificity.

V was trimmed by 0 bases and J by 3 bases, leaving 21 bases between them. CDR3 size: 18 residues. Germline CDR1 reads LGHNA; CDR2 reads YSLEER. The assay was immunoSEQ multiplex PCR, and TCRdb's table has in-frame clones only and misses some. Found here are about 200,000 clones, 88% of them singletons; the top ten hold roughly 3%. V gene TRBV4-3 combines with J gene TRBJ2-7, with a possible D match to TRBD1 (5 bases). The TCR sequence derives from a woman younger than 35 in good health and CMV-seronegative. Material: PBMCs. Written as DNA, the CDR3 is TGCGCCAGCAGCCAAGAATCATTTAGGGGAAGGACGGACTACGAGCAGTACTTC. Its translation is CASSQESFRGRTDYEQYF.